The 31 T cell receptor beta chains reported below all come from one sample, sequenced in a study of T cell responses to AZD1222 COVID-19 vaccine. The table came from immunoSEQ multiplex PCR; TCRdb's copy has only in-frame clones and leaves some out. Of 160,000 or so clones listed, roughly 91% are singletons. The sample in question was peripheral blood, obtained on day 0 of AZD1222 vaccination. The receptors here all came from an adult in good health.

DNA for the CDR3: TGTGCCAGCAGTCAACTTACGGGACTCCCGGCAGGCGAGCAGTACTTC. Amino acid sequence: CASSQLTGLPAGEQYF. This chain uses TRBV6-2 or TRBV6-3 with TRBJ2-7; weak D call: TRBD2 (6 bases). V shed 5 bases and J shed 6 bases, with 23 bases lying between them. CDR1 and CDR2 (germline): MNHEY, SVGEGT. The CDR3 loop spans 16 amino acids.

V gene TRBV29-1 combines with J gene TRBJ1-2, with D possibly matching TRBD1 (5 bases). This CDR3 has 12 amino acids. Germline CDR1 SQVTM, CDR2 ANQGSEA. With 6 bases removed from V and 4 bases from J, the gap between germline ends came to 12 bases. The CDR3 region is CSVTATAYGYTF. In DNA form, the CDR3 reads TGCAGCGTGACTGCGACAGCCTATGGCTACACCTTC.

The CDR3 DNA reads as TGTGCCAGCAGCTCTTACGTGAGCGGGAGTTACGAGCAGTACTTC. It specifies CASSSYVSGSYEQYF. V usage is TRBV11-2 and J usage is TRBJ2-7, with TRBD2 matching 8 bases. Germline values: CDR1 SGHAT, CDR2 FQNNGV. The CDR3 extends over 15 amino acids. The junction had 9 bases not matched to a gene; V was cut back by 4 bases and J by 4 bases.

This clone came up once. CDR3 protein: CASSSTGNNQPQHF. The CDR3 nucleotides are TGTGCCAGTAGTAGTACAGGGAATAATCAGCCCCAGCATTTT. The chain links TRBV19 to TRBJ1-5; perhaps TRBD1 as D (6 bases). Trimming left V 4 bases short and J 4 bases short, with 11 bases between. The CDR3 has 14 amino acids. Germline V gives CDR1 LNHDA, CDR2 SQIVND (reference sequence).

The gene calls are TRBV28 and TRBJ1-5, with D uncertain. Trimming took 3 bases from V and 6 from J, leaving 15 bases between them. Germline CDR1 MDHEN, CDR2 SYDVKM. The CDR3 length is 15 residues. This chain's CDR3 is CASSLAEYIGQPQHF. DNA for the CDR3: TGTGCCAGCAGTTTGGCTGAATATATCGGTCAGCCCCAGCATTTT.

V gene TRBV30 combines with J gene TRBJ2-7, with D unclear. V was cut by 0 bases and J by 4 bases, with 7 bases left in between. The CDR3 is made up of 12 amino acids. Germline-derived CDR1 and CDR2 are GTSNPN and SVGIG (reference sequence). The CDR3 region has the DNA TGTGCCTGGAGTGTAACCATATACGAGCAGTACTTC. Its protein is CAWSVTIYEQYF.

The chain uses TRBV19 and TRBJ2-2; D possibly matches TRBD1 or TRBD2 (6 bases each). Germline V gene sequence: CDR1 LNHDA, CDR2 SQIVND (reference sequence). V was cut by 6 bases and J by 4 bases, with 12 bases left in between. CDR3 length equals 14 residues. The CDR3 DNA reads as TGTGCCAGTAGGACGGGGGCTGTCACCGGGGAGCTGTTTTTT. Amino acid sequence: CASRTGAVTGELFF. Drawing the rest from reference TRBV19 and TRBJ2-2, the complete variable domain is DGGITQSPKYLFRKEGQNVTLSCEQNLNHDAMYWYRQDPGQGLRLIYYSQIVNDFQKGDIAEGYSVSREKKESFPLTVTSAQKNPTAFYLCASRTGAVTGELFFGEGSRLTVL.

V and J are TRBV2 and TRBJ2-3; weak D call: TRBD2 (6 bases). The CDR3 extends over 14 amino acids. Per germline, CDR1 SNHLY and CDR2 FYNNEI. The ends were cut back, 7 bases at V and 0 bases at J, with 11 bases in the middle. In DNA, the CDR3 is TGTGCCAGCAATCGCGGGGCGAGCACAGATACGCAGTATTTT. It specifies CASNRGASTDTQYF.

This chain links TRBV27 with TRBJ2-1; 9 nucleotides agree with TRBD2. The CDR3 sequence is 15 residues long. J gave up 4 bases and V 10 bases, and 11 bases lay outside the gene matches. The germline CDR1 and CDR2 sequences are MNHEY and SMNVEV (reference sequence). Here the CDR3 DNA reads TGTGCCACTGCCCGATTAGCGGGGGAGTACAATGAGCAGTTCTTC. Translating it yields CATARLAGEYNEQFF.

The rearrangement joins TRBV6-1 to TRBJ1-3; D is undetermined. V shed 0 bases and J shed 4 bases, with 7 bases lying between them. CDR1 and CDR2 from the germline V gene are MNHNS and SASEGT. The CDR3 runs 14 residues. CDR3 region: CASSEAGRGNTIYF. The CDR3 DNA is TGTGCCAGCAGTGAAGCAGGGAGGGGAAACACCATATATTTT.

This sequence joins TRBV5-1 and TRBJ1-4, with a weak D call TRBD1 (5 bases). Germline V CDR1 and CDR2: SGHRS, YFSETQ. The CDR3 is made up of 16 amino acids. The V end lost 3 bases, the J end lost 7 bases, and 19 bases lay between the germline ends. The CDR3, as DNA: TGCGCCAGCAGCTCGGACCAGGGACCCGGTGGTGAAAAACTGTTTTTT. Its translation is CASSSDQGPGGEKLFF.

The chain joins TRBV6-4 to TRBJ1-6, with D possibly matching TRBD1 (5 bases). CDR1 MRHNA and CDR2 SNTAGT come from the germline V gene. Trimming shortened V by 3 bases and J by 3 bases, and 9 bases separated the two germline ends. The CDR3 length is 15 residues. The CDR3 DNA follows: TGTGCCAGCAGTGAGCAGGGTGGCTATAATTCACCCCTCCACTTT. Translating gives CASSEQGGYNSPLHF.

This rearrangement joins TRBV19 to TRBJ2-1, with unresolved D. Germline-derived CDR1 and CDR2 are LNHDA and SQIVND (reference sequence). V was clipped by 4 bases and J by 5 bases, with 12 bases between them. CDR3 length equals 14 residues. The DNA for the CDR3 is TGTGCCAGTAGTACACCCTTGATCCACAATGAGCAGTTCTTC. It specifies CASSTPLIHNEQFF.

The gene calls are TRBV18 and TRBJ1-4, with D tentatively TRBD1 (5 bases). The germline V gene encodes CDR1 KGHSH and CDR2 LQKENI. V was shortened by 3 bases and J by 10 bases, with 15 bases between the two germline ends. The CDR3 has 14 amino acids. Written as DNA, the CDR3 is TGTGCCAGCTCACCCTCTCCCCAGGGCGGAAAACTGTTTTTT. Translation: CASSPSPQGGKLFF.

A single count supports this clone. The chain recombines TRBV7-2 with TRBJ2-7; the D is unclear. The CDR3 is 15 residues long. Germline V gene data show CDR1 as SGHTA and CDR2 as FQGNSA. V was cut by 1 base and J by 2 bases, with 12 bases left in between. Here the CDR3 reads CASSLVSVGPYEQYF. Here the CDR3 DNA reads TGTGCCAGCAGCTTAGTCTCAGTGGGCCCCTACGAGCAGTACTTC.

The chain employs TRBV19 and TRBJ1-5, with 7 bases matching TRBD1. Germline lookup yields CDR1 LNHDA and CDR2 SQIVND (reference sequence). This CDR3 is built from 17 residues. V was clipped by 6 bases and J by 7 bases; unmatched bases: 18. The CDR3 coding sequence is TGTGCCAGTAGAGAGGGATTACAGGGGCTAATTAGGCAGCCCCAGCATTTT. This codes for CASREGLQGLIRQPQHF.

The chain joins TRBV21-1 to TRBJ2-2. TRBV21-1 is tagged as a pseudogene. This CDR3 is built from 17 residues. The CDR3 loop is CASSKRPGLPNTGELFF. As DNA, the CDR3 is TGTGCCAGCAGCAAACGACCCGGCCTACCGAACACCGGGGAGCTGTTTTTT.

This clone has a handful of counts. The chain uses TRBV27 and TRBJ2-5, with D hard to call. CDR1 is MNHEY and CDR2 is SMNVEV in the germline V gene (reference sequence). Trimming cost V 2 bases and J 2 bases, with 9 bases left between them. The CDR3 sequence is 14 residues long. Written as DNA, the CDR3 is TGTGCCAGCAGTTTACGGGCCCTACAAGAGACCCAGTACTTC. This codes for CASSLRALQETQYF.

CDR3 DNA sequence: TGTGCCAGCAGCCTTACAGCGGGAGCCTTCTACAATGAGCAGTTCTTC. Amino acids: CASSLTAGAFYNEQFF. The V and J genes are TRBV7-8 and TRBJ2-1; TRBD2 agrees at 8 bases. V shed 5 bases and J 3 bases; nucleotides not matched to a gene: 9. The CDR3 totals 16 residues. Per the germline V gene, CDR1 is SGHVS and CDR2 is FQNEAQ.

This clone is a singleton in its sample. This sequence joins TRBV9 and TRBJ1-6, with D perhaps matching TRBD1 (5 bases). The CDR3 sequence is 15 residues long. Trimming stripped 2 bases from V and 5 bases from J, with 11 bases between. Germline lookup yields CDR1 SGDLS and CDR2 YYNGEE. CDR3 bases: TGTGCCAGCAGCGTCTCGACAGCCGATAATTCACCCCTCCACTTT. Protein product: CASSVSTADNSPLHF.

Here the CDR3 reads CASSLWRDTGELFF. CDR3 DNA sequence: TGTGCCAGCAGTTTATGGCGGGACACCGGGGAGCTGTTTTTT. This chain joins TRBV28 and TRBJ2-2, with D perhaps matching TRBD2 (5 bases). The CDR3 totals 14 residues. With 0 bases removed from V and 3 bases from J, the gap between germline ends came to 5 bases. In germline, CDR1 is MDHEN, CDR2 SYDVKM.

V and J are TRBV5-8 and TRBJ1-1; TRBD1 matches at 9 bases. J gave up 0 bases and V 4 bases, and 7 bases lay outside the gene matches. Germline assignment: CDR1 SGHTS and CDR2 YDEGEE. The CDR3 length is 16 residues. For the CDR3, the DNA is TGTGCCAGCAGCCCCTTGGGGACAGGGCTGAACACTGAAGCTTTCTTT. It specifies CASSPLGTGLNTEAFF.

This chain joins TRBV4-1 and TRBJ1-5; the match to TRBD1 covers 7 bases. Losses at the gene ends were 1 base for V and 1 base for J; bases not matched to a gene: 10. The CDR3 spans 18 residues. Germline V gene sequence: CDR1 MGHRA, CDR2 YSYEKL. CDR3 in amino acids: CASSQGQGGPLSNQPQHF. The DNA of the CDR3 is TGCGCCAGCAGCCAAGGGCAGGGGGGGCCGTTAAGCAATCAGCCCCAGCATTTT.

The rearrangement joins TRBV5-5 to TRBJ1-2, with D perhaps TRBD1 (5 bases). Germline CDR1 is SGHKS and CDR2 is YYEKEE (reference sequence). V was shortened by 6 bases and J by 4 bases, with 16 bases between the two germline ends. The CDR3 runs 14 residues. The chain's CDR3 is CASTRDGGPYGYTF. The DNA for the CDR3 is TGTGCCAGCACTAGGGACGGGGGACCCTATGGCTACACCTTC.

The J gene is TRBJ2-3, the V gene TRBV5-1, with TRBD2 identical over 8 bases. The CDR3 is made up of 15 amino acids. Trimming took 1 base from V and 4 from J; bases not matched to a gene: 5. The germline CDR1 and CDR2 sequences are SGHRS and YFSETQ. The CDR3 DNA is TGCGCCAGCAGCTTGTTGCGGGGGGCCCCAGATACGCAGTATTTT. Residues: CASSLLRGAPDTQYF.

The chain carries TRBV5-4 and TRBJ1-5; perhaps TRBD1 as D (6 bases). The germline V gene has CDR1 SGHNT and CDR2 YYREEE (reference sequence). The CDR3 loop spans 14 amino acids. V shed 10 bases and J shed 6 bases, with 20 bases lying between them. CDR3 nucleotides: TGTGCCTCAAGCTTGGGGGGGCAAGGTCAGCCCCAGCATTTT. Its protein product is CASSLGGQGQPQHF.

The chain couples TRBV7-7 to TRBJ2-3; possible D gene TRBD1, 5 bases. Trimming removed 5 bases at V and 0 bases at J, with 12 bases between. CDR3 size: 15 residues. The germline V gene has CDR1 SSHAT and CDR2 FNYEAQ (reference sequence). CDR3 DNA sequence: TGTGCCAGCAGCCCCGGGCAGGGAAGCACAGATACGCAGTATTTT. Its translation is CASSPGQGSTDTQYF. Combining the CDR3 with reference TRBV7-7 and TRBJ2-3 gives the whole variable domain GAGVSQSPRYKVTKRGQDVTLRCDPISSHATLYWYQQALGQGPEFLTYFNYEAQPDKSGLPSDRFSAERPEGSISTLTIQRTEQRDSAMYRCASSPGQGSTDTQYFGPGTRLTVL.

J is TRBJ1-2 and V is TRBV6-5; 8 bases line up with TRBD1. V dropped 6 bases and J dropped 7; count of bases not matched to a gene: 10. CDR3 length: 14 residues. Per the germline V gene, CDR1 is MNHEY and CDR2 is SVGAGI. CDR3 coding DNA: TGTGCCAGCAGGACCGGGACAGGTGTGTCTGGCTACACCTTC. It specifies CASRTGTGVSGYTF.

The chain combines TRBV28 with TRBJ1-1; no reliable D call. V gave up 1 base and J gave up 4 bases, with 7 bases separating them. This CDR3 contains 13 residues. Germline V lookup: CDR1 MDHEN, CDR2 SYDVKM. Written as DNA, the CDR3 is TGTGCCAGCAGTTTATTGGGCAGCACTGAAGCTTTCTTT. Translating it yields CASSLLGSTEAFF.

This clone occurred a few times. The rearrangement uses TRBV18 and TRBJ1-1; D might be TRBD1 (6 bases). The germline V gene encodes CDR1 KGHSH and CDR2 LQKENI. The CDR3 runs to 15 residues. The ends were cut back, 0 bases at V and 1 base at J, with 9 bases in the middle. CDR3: CASSPPKGGNTEAFF. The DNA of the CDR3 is TGTGCCAGCTCACCACCGAAAGGGGGGAACACTGAAGCTTTCTTT.

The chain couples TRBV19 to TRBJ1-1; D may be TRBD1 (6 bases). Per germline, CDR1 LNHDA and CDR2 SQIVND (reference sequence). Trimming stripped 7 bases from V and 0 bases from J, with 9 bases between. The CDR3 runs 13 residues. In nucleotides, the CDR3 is TGTGCCAGTACGGACAGCTTGAACACTGAAGCTTTCTTT. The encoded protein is CASTDSLNTEAFF.